The next 25 T cell receptor beta chains were all read from a single sample in a study of blood T cells in healthy people across ages. Sample-barcoded 5' priming and a J-beta primer mix drove a second PCR of about 6 to 12 cycles. From the 5' RACE reads, TCRdb called clonotypes with MiXCR, one entry per CDR3 protein. The table has hundreds of thousands of distinct CDR3 sequences, 30% to 45% seen once. Sequences were obtained from blood. The receptor set was obtained from a man aged 18 to 35 in good health.

The chain combines TRBV9 with TRBJ2-7; 8 bases map to TRBD1. Germline V gives CDR1 SGDLS, CDR2 YYNGEE. This CDR3 has 14 amino acids. Trimming at V came to 1 base and at J to 4 bases, leaving 4 bases not matched to a gene. The DNA of the CDR3 is TGTGCCAGCAGCGTAAAGGGACAGGAATACGAGCAGTACTTC. This codes for CASSVKGQEYEQYF.

The sample holds many counts of this clonotype. J is TRBJ2-7 and V is TRBV7-2; the match to TRBD2 covers 8 bases. This CDR3 has 14 residues. V was pared by 5 bases and J by 1 base, with 4 bases of the junction left unmatched. Germline V gene sequence: CDR1 SGHTA, CDR2 FQGNSA. CDR3 in amino acids: CASSISGESYEQYF. The CDR3 DNA sequence: TGTGCCAGCAGCATTAGCGGGGAGTCCTACGAGCAGTACTTC.

The CDR3 reads CASSFTPRSSYNEQFF. Here the CDR3 DNA reads TGTGCCAGCAGCTTCACCCCGAGGAGCTCCTACAATGAGCAGTTCTTC. This chain connects TRBV7-2 to TRBJ2-1, with D unresolved. V lost 3 bases and J 0 bases, leaving 12 bases between the germline ends. There are 16 residues in the CDR3. Looked up from germline, CDR1 is SGHTA and CDR2 is FQGNSA.

V usage is TRBV10-3 and J usage is TRBJ2-6; 11 nucleotides match TRBD1. CDR1 is ENHRY and CDR2 is SYGVKD in the germline V gene. The J segment lost 1 base and the V segment lost 7 bases, leaving 3 bases of the junction unmatched. The CDR3 runs to 16 residues. This chain's CDR3 is CAIKRDRGSGANVLTF. The CDR3 nucleotides read TGTGCCATCAAGAGGGACAGGGGGTCTGGGGCCAACGTCCTGACTTTC.

As regards this clonotype: At one boundary the junction diverges from the germline segment, which might be a read error. The rearrangement links TRBV7-2 to TRBJ2-1; the match to TRBD1 covers 7 bases. This CDR3 has 15 residues. CDR1 SGHTA and CDR2 FQGNSA come from the germline V gene. CDR3 in amino acids: CAGSLARDSYNEQFF. The CDR3 nucleotides read TGTGCCGGCAGCTTAGCTAGGGACAGTTACAATGAGCAGTTCTTC.

This clonotype was observed many times. The J gene is TRBJ2-5, the V gene TRBV7-2; a possible D gene is TRBD1 (5 bases). Trimming cost V 3 bases and J 2 bases, with 7 bases left between them. Germline loops: CDR1 SGHTA, CDR2 FQGNSA. The CDR3 extends over 13 amino acids. In DNA form, the CDR3 reads TGTGCCAGCAGCTTGACAGTACAAGAGACCCAGTACTTC. Translation: CASSLTVQETQYF.

This clonotype occurred a few times. V gene TRBV5-1 combines with J gene TRBJ2-3, with D perhaps TRBD2 (6 bases). Germline CDR1 reads SGHRS; CDR2 reads YFSETQ. The CDR3 is 14 residues long. Trimming took 1 base from V and 4 from J, leaving 10 bases between them. DNA for the CDR3: TGCGCCAGCAGCTTGTCCGGGGAGGCAGATACGCAGTATTTT. It yields the protein CASSLSGEADTQYF. The full variable domain, completed using reference TRBV5-1 and TRBJ2-3, is KAGVTQTPRYLIKTRGQQVTLSCSPISGHRSVSWYQQTPGQGLQFLFEYFSETQRNKGNFPGRFSGRQFSNSRSEMNVSTLELGDSALYLCASSLSGEADTQYFGPGTRLTVL.

The rearrangement joins TRBV20-1 to TRBJ2-2; possible D gene TRBD2, 6 bases. Trimming pared 5 bases from V and 0 bases from J, leaving 10 bases between. Per the germline V gene, CDR1 is DFQATT and CDR2 is SNEGSKA (reference sequence). The CDR3 has 14 amino acids. CDR3 region: CSAASDANTGELFF. The CDR3 bases are TGCAGTGCTGCTAGCGACGCGAACACCGGGGAGCTGTTTTTT.

This sequence joins TRBV3-1 and TRBJ2-2; D not resolved. V lost 3 bases and J lost 10, with 6 bases in between. Germline V gives CDR1 LGHDT, CDR2 YNNKEL (reference sequence). The CDR3 runs to 11 residues. The DNA of the CDR3 is TGTGCCAGCAGCCAGGATTCGGAGCTGTTTTTT. Translating it yields CASSQDSELFF.

This clonotype was detected ten times or more. This chain uses TRBV12-3 or TRBV12-4 with TRBJ2-7; tentative D call: TRBD1 (5 bases). The J call could be wrong; TRBJ2-4 is a better fit for the DNA end. This CDR3 has 13 residues. The CDR3 here is CASTLGDWDIQYF. DNA for the CDR3: TGTGCCAGCACCCTAGGGGATTGGGACATTCAGTACTTC.

About this clonotype itself: A much larger clone is a single base away; this may be a read error. The chain has TRBV20-1 and TRBJ2-3; 7 nucleotides agree with TRBD2. V lost 1 base, J lost 0 bases, and 7 bases stayed unmatched. CDR1 is DFQATT, CDR2 SNEGSKA, per germline (reference sequence). The CDR3 length is 16 residues. The CDR3 bases are TGCAGTGCTAGAGGTGGACTAGTGGGGAGCACAGATACGCAGTATTTT. Its protein product is CSARGGLVGSTDTQYF.

The rearrangement joins TRBV5-1 to TRBJ2-7, with 8 bases matching TRBD2. V was pared by 5 bases and J by 0 bases, with 4 bases of the junction left unmatched. Per germline, CDR1 SGHRS and CDR2 YFSETQ. The CDR3 is made up of 14 amino acids. CDR3 protein: CASRLAGRSYEQYF. CDR3 nucleotides: TGCGCCAGCAGATTAGCGGGGCGCTCCTACGAGCAGTACTTC.

This clonotype showed up just a few times. The chain employs TRBV7-2 and TRBJ2-1; possibly TRBD1 for D (7 bases). Trimming cost V 1 base and J 5 bases, with 18 bases left between them. Germline lookup yields CDR1 SGHTA and CDR2 FQGNSA. This CDR3 is 17 amino acids long. CDR3 DNA: TGTGCCAGCAGCTTAGGAAGGAGGGACAGTTGGGACAATGAGCAGTTCTTC. The encoded protein is CASSLGRRDSWDNEQFF.

This clonotype was counted between two and nine times. V is TRBV14 and J is TRBJ2-5; D might be TRBD2 (5 bases). Trimming removed 0 bases at V and 4 bases at J, with 6 bases between. This CDR3 comprises 13 residues. Germline lookup yields CDR1 SGHDN and CDR2 FVKESK. CDR3 loop: CASSQELVETQYF. The CDR3 coding sequence is TGTGCCAGCAGCCAAGAACTAGTAGAGACCCAGTACTTC. The full variable domain, in which reference TRBV14 and TRBJ2-5 provide the parts outside the CDR3, is EAGVTQFPSHSVIEKGQTVTLRCDPISGHDNLYWYRRVMGKEIKFLLHFVKESKQDESGMPNNRFLAERTGGTYSTLKVQPAELEDSGVYFCASSQELVETQYFGPGTRLLVL.

This chain joins TRBV4-2 and TRBJ1-1, with a possible D match to TRBD1 (6 bases). Trimming left V 0 bases short and J 5 bases short, with 10 bases between. This CDR3 is built from 14 residues. CDR1 and CDR2 from the germline V gene are LGHNA and YNFKEQ. As DNA, the CDR3 is TGTGCCAGCAGCCAAGATATCAGGGGAACTGAAGCTTTCTTT. It specifies CASSQDIRGTEAFF.

The chain combines TRBV27 with TRBJ1-1, with 9 positions matching TRBD1. J lost 1 base, V lost 0 bases, and 0 bases had no gene match. Germline V gives CDR1 MNHEY, CDR2 SMNVEV (reference sequence). The CDR3 totals 15 residues. This CDR3 reads CASSLSDRGNTEAFF. CDR3 in DNA: TGTGCCAGCAGTTTATCGGACAGGGGGAACACTGAAGCTTTCTTT.

In the case of this clonotype: A much larger clonotype is one base distant, so this may be a read error. The chain couples TRBV15 to TRBJ2-7; D may correspond to TRBD1 or TRBD2 (5 bases each). Trimming stripped 0 bases from V and 3 bases from J, with 9 bases between. The germline gives CDR1 LNHNV, CDR2 YYDKDF (reference sequence). The CDR3 runs 14 residues. CDR3 protein: CATSRDGALYEQYF. CDR3 in DNA: TGTGCCACCAGCAGAGACGGGGCCCTCTACGAGCAGTACTTC.

The chain joins TRBV12-3 or TRBV12-4 to TRBJ2-1; the match to TRBD2 covers 9 bases. Trimming took 3 bases from V and 8 from J; bases not matched to a gene: 17. The CDR3 sequence is 18 residues long. CDR3 DNA: TGTGCCAGCAGTTTCACAATTAGGGTGGCGGGGGGGCCCGATGAGCAGTTCTTC. It specifies CASSFTIRVAGGPDEQFF.

This clonotype was recorded many times. The chain combines TRBV7-8 with TRBJ2-7, with TRBD1 matching over 12 bases. Trimming removed 7 bases from V and 5 bases from J; junction bases left unmatched: 12. Germline V gene lookup returns CDR1 SGHVS and CDR2 FQNEAQ. The CDR3 length is 16 residues. CDR3: CASTPTLGTGGHEQYF. In DNA, the CDR3 is TGTGCCAGCACCCCCACCCTTGGGACAGGGGGCCACGAGCAGTACTTC.

Points on this clonotype: This may be a read error: a much more frequent sequence differs by one nucleotide. The chain links TRBV7-2 to TRBJ2-5, with TRBD1 identical over 7 bases. CDR1 and CDR2 (germline): SGHTA, FQGNSA. The CDR3 sequence is 14 residues long. The CDR3 here is CAGSLTTGDETQYF. The CDR3 DNA sequence: TGTGCCGGCAGCTTAACCACAGGGGACGAGACCCAGTACTTC. Complete variable domain (other parts from reference TRBV7-2 and TRBJ2-5): GAGVSQSPSNKVTEKGKDVELRCDPISGHTALYWYRQSLGQGLEFLIYFQGNSAPDKSGLPSDRFSAERTGGSVSTLTIQRTQQEDSAVYLCAGSLTTGDETQYFGPGTRLLVL.

This clonotype was observed a single time. With a much larger clone just one base away, this may be a read error. The chain couples TRBV10-3 to TRBJ2-5; possibly TRBD2 for D (5 bases). CDR3 length: 11 amino acids. V lost 3 bases and J lost 9, with 8 bases in between. Germline V gene data show CDR1 as ENHRY and CDR2 as SYGVKD. The CDR3 nucleotides are TGTGCCATCAGTGAAGGACTTTCCCAGTACTTC. Its protein product is CAISEGLSQYF.

Turning to this clonotype: Since a much larger clone is just one base distant, this may be a read error. The CDR3 coding sequence is TGCGCCAGCAGCTTTGACAGGGGAGACTATGGCCACACCTTC. Translated, it gives CASSFDRGDYGHTF. The chain recombines TRBV5-1 with TRBJ1-2, with 8 bases aligning to TRBD1. CDR3 length equals 14 residues. In germline, CDR1 is SGHRS, CDR2 YFSETQ.

This clonotype showed up just a few times. The J gene is TRBJ2-1, the V gene TRBV27; TRBD1 aligns across 9 bases. Germline loops: CDR1 MNHEY, CDR2 SMNVEV (reference sequence). CDR3 size: 15 residues. The V gene end was trimmed by 7 bases and the J gene end by 6 bases; junction bases not matched to a gene: 10. Here the CDR3 DNA reads TGTGCCAGCACTACGACAGGGGGAAAGGCCAATGAGCAGTTCTTC. It encodes CASTTTGGKANEQFF.

The rearrangement joins TRBV5-1 to TRBJ1-2; D gene ambiguous. The germline V and J ends were trimmed by 9 bases and 3 bases, with 15 bases remaining between them. This CDR3 is 13 amino acids long. Germline CDR1 and CDR2: SGHRS and YFSETQ. The CDR3 DNA reads TGCGCCACCACCGACATCAAGGACTATGGCTACACCTTC. Amino acid sequence: CATTDIKDYGYTF.

The chain is built from TRBV4-1 and TRBJ2-2; tentative D call: TRBD1 (5 bases). In germline, CDR1 is MGHRA, CDR2 YSYEKL. This CDR3 contains 15 residues. V was pared by 4 bases and J by 3 bases, with 12 bases between. Written as DNA, the CDR3 is TGCGCCAGCAGCCTAGGCAGGGAACACACCGGGGAGCTGTTTTTT. Its protein is CASSLGREHTGELFF.